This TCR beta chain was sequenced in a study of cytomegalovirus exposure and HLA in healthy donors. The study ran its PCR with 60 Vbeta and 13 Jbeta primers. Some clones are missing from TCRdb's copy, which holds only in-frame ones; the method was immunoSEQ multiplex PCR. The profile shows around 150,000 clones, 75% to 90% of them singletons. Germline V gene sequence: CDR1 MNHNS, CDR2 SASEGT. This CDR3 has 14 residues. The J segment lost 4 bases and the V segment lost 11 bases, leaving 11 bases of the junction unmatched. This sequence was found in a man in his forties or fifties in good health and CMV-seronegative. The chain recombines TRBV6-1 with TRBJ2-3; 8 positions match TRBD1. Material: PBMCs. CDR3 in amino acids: CALRDGTGADTQYF. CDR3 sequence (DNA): TGTGCCCTCAGGGACGGGACAGGTGCAGATACGCAGTATTTT.